Below, 4 T cell receptor beta chains from the same sample are listed, as sequenced in a study of CD8+ T cells in alopecia areata. The sequencing template was cDNA reverse transcribed from extracted RNA. The data were produced by immunoSEQ multiplex PCR, yet TCRdb's version contains in-frame clones alone and is incomplete. The profile covers 150,000 or so clones, with approximately 90% appearing a single time and roughly 13% taken by the ten largest. Treatment specified: oral pan-JAK inhibitor, 5-10 mg twice daily. The specimen was CD8+ T cells sorted from blood, collected at week 4, from a patient treated with tofacitinib. Receptors originate from a human donor with alopecia areata.

The chain links TRBV27 to TRBJ2-1; perhaps TRBD2 as D (6 bases). The V and J ends lost 3 bases and 10 bases respectively, with 16 bases between them. Germline V gives CDR1 MNHEY, CDR2 SMNVEV (reference sequence). The CDR3 sequence is 14 residues long. CDR3 in DNA: TGTGCCAGCAGTTTCGGCGGGAAGCTTAAGGAGCAGTTCTTC. It specifies CASSFGGKLKEQFF.

This chain joins TRBV7-9 and TRBJ2-3; D assignment may be TRBD1 or TRBD2 (5 bases each). With 7 bases removed from V and 4 bases from J, the gap between germline ends came to 15 bases. Germline V gene lookup returns CDR1 SEHNR and CDR2 FQNEAQ (reference sequence). CDR3 length: 14 amino acids. Here the CDR3 reads CASTRVGAPDTQYF. Here the CDR3 DNA reads TGTGCCAGCACCCGTGTCGGGGCCCCAGATACGCAGTATTTT.

The chain couples TRBV5-1 to TRBJ1-6, with 7 bases fitting TRBD1. The CDR3 is made up of 17 amino acids. CDR1 and CDR2 from the germline V gene are SGHRS and YFSETQ. Trimming at V came to 0 bases and at J to 7 bases, leaving 10 bases not matched to a gene. CDR3 amino acids: CASSLASQGNKNSPLHF. As DNA, the CDR3 is TGCGCCAGCAGCTTGGCCTCACAGGGGAATAAGAATTCACCCCTCCACTTT.

The chain carries TRBV29-1 and TRBJ2-7, with D perhaps matching TRBD1 (6 bases). The CDR3 runs to 11 residues. Trimming removed 4 bases from V and 6 bases from J, with 10 bases in between. The germline gives CDR1 SQVTM, CDR2 ANQGSEA. The CDR3 sequence is CSVALGAEQYF. The CDR3 coding sequence is TGCAGCGTTGCCTTGGGGGCCGAGCAGTACTTC.